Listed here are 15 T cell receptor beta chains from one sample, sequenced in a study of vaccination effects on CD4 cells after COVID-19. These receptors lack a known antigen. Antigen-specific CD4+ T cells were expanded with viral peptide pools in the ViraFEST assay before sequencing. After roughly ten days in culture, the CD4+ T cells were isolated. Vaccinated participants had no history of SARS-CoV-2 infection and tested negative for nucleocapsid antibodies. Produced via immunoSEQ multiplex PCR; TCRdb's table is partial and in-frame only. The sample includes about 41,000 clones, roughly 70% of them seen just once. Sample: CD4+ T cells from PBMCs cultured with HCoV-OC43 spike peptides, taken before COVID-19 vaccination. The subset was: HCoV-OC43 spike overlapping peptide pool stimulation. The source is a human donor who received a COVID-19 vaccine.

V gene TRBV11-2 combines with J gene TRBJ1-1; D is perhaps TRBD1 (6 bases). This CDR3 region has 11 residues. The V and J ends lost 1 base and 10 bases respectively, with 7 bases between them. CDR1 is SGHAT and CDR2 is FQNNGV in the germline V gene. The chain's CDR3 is CASSLGGAAFF. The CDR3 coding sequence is TGTGCCAGCAGCTTAGGGGGGGCAGCTTTCTTT.

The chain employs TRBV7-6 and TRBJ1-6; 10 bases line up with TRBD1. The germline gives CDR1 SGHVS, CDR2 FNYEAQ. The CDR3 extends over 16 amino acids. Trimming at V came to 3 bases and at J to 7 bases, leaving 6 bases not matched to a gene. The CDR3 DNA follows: TGTGCCAGCAGCTTGCAACCGGGACAGGGGAATTCACCCCTCCACTTT. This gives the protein CASSLQPGQGNSPLHF.

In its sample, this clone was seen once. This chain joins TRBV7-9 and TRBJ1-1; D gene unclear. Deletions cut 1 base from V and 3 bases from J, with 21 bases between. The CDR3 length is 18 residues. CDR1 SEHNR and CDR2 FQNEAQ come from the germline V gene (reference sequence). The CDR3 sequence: CASSLGGYGGHRDTEAFF. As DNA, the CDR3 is TGTGCCAGCAGCTTAGGGGGTTATGGCGGCCATAGGGACACTGAAGCTTTCTTT.

The CDR3 DNA is TGTGCCAGCAGTTACTCGGGACAGCCTAATGAAAAACTGTTTTTT. Protein: CASSYSGQPNEKLFF. V and J are TRBV2 and TRBJ1-4; 7 nucleotides align to TRBD1. Germline V gene lookup returns CDR1 SNHLY and CDR2 FYNNEI. This CDR3 region has 15 residues. The ends lost 5 bases at V and 3 bases at J; junction bases unmatched: 6.

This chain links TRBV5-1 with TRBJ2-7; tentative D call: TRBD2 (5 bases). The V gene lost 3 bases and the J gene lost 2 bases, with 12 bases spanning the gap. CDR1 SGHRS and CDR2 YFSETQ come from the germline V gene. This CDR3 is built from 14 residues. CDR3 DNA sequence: TGCGCCAGCAGCTGGACCGGGAAAACCTACGAGCAGTACTTC. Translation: CASSWTGKTYEQYF.

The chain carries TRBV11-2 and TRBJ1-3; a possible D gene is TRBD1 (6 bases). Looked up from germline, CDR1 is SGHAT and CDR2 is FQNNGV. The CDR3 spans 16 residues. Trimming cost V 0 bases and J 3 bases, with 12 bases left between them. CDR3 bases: TGTGCCAGCAGCTTAGAGGCGGGGGGGCGTGGAAACACCATATATTTT. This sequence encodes CASSLEAGGRGNTIYF.

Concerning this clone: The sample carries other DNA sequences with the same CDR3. As DNA, the CDR3 is TGCAGCGTTGGGACAGCTGAAGCTTTCTTT. It encodes CSVGTAEAFF. The chain carries TRBV29-1 and TRBJ1-1, with D possibly TRBD1 on 6 matching bases. Germline assignment: CDR1 SQVTM and CDR2 ANQGSEA. Trimming shortened V by 4 bases and J by 6 bases, and 6 bases separated the two germline ends. The CDR3 contains 10 residues.

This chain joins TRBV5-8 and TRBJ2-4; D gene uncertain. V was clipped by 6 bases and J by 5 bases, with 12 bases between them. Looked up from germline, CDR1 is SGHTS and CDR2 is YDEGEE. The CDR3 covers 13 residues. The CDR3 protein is CASKSSMENIQYF. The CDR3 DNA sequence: TGTGCCAGCAAGTCCTCCATGGAAAACATTCAGTACTTC.

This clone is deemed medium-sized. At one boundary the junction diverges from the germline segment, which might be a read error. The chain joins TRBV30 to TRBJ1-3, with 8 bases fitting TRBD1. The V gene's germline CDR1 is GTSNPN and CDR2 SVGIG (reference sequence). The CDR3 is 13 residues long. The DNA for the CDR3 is TGTGCCGGGAGAGGACAGGGTCTAGACACCATATATTTT. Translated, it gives CAGRGQGLDTIYF. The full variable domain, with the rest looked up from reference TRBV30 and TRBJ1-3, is SQTIHQWPATLVQPVGSPLSLECTVEGTSNPNLYWYRQAAGRGLQLLFYSVGIGQISSEVPQNLSASRPQDRQFILSSKKLLLSDSGFYLCAGRGQGLDTIYFGEGSWLTVV.

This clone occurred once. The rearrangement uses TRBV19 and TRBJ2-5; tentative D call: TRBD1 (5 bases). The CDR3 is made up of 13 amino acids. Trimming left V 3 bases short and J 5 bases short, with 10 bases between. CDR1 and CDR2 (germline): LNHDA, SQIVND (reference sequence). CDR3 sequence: CASSIGTGETQYF. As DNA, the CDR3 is TGTGCCAGTAGTATCGGTACAGGTGAGACCCAGTACTTC.

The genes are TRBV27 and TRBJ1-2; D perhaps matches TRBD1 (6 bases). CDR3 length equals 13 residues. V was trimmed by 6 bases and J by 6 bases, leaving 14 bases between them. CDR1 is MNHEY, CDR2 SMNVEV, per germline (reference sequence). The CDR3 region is CASSTGTRNGYTF. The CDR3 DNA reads TGTGCCAGCAGCACAGGGACAAGGAATGGCTACACCTTC.

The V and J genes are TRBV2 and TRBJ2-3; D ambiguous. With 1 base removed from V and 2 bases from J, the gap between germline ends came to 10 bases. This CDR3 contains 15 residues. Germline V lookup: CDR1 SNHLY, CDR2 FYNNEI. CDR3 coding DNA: TGTGCCAGCAGTGAAGGGGGATTCGACACAGATACGCAGTATTTT. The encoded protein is CASSEGGFDTDTQYF.

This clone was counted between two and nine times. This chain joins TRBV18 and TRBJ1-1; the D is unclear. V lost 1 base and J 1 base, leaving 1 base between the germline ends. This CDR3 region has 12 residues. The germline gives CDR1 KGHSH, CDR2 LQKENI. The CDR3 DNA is TGTGCCAGCTCACCACAGAACACTGAAGCTTTCTTT. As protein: CASSPQNTEAFF.

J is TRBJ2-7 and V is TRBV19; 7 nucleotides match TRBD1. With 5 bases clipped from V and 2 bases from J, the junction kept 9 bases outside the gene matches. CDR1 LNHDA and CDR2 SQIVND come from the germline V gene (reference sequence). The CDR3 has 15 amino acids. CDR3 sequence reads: CASSASTGQTYEQYF. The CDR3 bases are TGTGCCAGTAGTGCTTCGACGGGACAGACCTACGAGCAGTACTTC. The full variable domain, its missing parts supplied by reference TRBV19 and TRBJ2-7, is DGGITQSPKYLFRKEGQNVTLSCEQNLNHDAMYWYRQDPGQGLRLIYYSQIVNDFQKGDIAEGYSVSREKKESFPLTVTSAQKNPTAFYLCASSASTGQTYEQYFGPGTRLTVT.

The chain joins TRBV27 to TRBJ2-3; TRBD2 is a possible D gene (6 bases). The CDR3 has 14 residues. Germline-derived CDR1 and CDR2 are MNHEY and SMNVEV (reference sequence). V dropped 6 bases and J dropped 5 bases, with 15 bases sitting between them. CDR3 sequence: CASRRRTILDTQYF. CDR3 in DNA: TGTGCCAGCAGGCGGCGGACTATCTTAGATACGCAGTATTTT.